These 27 T cell receptor beta chains share one sample of origin, sequenced in a study of shared clonotypes between healthy human individuals. Repertoires were generated with immunoSEQ multiplex PCR, while TCRdb's copy carries only in-frame clones and drops some. This sample carries hundreds of thousands of clones, roughly 77% of them seen once, and the ten largest clones take 13%. Input material: PBMCs. The receptors come from a middle-aged woman in good health. Some clones in this sample may be carry-over from other donors' samples.

The J gene is TRBJ2-2, the V gene TRBV28; 7 nucleotides align to TRBD2. The CDR3 runs 12 residues. Germline-derived CDR1 and CDR2 are MDHEN and SYDVKM. With V trimmed by 10 bases and J by 2 bases, 1 base remained unmatched. The chain's CDR3 is CAMGLNTGELFF. The CDR3 region has the DNA TGTGCCATGGGACTAAACACCGGGGAGCTGTTTTTT.

The chain carries TRBV27 and TRBJ2-7; D uncertain. Trimming removed 3 bases from V and 2 bases from J, with 14 bases in between. The CDR3 contains 15 residues. Germline V gene data show CDR1 as MNHEY and CDR2 as SMNVEV (reference sequence). This CDR3 reads CASSFRANGPYEQYF. For the CDR3, the DNA is TGTGCCAGCAGTTTCCGGGCTAACGGCCCCTACGAGCAGTACTTC.

The chain couples TRBV15 to TRBJ2-5; TRBD1 matches at 11 bases. The J call is doubtful: the DNA matches TRBJ2-7 better. Germline V gives CDR1 LNHNV, CDR2 YYDKDF (reference sequence). The CDR3 is 13 residues long. In DNA form, the CDR3 reads TGTGCCACCAGTCAGGACAGGGGGCGCGAGCAGTACTTC. Protein sequence: CATSQDRGREQYF.

This chain connects TRBV2 to TRBJ2-7; maybe TRBD2 (5 bases). The V and J ends lost 3 bases and 1 base respectively, with 7 bases between them. The length of the CDR3 is 13 residues. Per germline, CDR1 SNHLY and CDR2 FYNNEI. Here the CDR3 reads CASSDGVSYEQYF. The CDR3 region has the DNA TGTGCCAGCAGTGACGGGGTTTCCTACGAGCAGTACTTC.

About this clone: A read error is the likely source, as a far larger clone sits one nucleotide away. The chain joins TRBV30 to TRBJ2-2; 12 nucleotides agree with TRBD2. This CDR3 has 16 residues. Germline V gene lookup returns CDR1 GTSNPN and CDR2 SVGIG (reference sequence). The CDR3 loop reads CARSSGLAGLTGELFF. The CDR3 DNA reads as TGTGCCCGGAGTAGCGGACTAGCGGGGCTAACCGGGGAGCTGTTTTTT.

The rearrangement uses TRBV29-1 and TRBJ2-1; D remains unclear. CDR3 size: 9 residues. Germline values: CDR1 SQVTM, CDR2 ANQGSEA. V lost 3 bases to trimming and J lost 8 bases, with 2 bases between them. The chain's CDR3 is CSVDHEQFF. The CDR3 nucleotides are TGCAGCGTTGACCATGAGCAGTTCTTC.

The CDR3 coding sequence is TGCGCCAGCAGCATACTAGCGGGAGGGCCCACAGATACGCAGTATTTT. It encodes CASSILAGGPTDTQYF. This sequence joins TRBV5-1 and TRBJ2-3; 13 nucleotides agree with TRBD2. Per germline, CDR1 SGHRS and CDR2 YFSETQ. The CDR3 is made up of 16 amino acids. V shed 4 bases, J shed 2 bases, and the junction held 4 bases outside the gene matches. Filled out from reference TRBV5-1 and TRBJ2-3, the complete variable domain reads KAGVTQTPRYLIKTRGQQVTLSCSPISGHRSVSWYQQTPGQGLQFLFEYFSETQRNKGNFPGRFSGRQFSNSRSEMNVSTLELGDSALYLCASSILAGGPTDTQYFGPGTRLTVL.

This clone was observed at least ten times. The sample contains more than one DNA sequence encoding this CDR3. The chain combines TRBV5-1 with TRBJ2-1; 10 bases agree with TRBD2. The V segment lost 4 bases and the J segment 0 bases; nucleotides outside the gene matches: 7. The CDR3 length is 17 residues. Looked up from germline, CDR1 is SGHRS and CDR2 is YFSETQ. CDR3 sequence (DNA): TGCGCCAGCAGCCGGGAGGCTAGCGGGAGCTCCTACAATGAGCAGTTCTTC. Protein product: CASSREASGSSYNEQFF. Full variable domain (rest looked up from reference TRBV5-1 and TRBJ2-1): KAGVTQTPRYLIKTRGQQVTLSCSPISGHRSVSWYQQTPGQGLQFLFEYFSETQRNKGNFPGRFSGRQFSNSRSEMNVSTLELGDSALYLCASSREASGSSYNEQFFGPGTRLTVL.

The J gene is TRBJ2-1, the V gene TRBV29-1; D call uncertain. CDR1 and CDR2 (germline): SQVTM, ANQGSEA. CDR3 length equals 14 residues. Trimming took 3 bases from V and 3 from J, leaving 12 bases between them. CDR3 amino acids: CSVDGGQSYNEQFF. The DNA of the CDR3 is TGCAGCGTTGATGGTGGGCAGAGCTACAATGAGCAGTTCTTC.

The sample holds one count of this clone. This chain uses TRBV28 with TRBJ2-4; 7 bases map to TRBD2. The V gene end was trimmed by 8 bases and the J gene end by 7 bases; junction bases not matched to a gene: 5. The CDR3 is 12 residues long. CDR1 is MDHEN, CDR2 SYDVKM, per germline. The CDR3 DNA reads TGTGCCAGCGGGAGGGGCCGGAACATTCAGTACTTC. Amino acid sequence: CASGRGRNIQYF. Using reference TRBV28 and TRBJ2-4 for the parts outside the CDR3, the full variable domain is DVKVTQSSRYLVKRTGEKVFLECVQDMDHENMFWYRQDPGLGLRLIYFSYDVKMKEKGDIPEGYSVSREKKERFSLILESASTNQTSMYLCASGRGRNIQYFGAGTRLSVL.

To note about this clone: A much larger clone differs by one base, so this may be a read error. The gene calls are TRBV7-9 and TRBJ2-2; D is unresolved. Germline V gene sequence: CDR1 SEHNR, CDR2 FQNEAQ (reference sequence). Trimming left V 7 bases short and J 1 base short, with 4 bases between. The CDR3 has 12 residues. CDR3 in DNA: TGTGCCAGCACAGGGAACACCGGGGAGCTGTTTTTT. Protein: CASTGNTGELFF.

The chain recombines TRBV6-1 with TRBJ2-7, with 7 nucleotides matching TRBD1. The V gene's germline CDR1 is MNHNS and CDR2 SASEGT. This CDR3 is 15 amino acids long. V shed 6 bases and J 1 base; nucleotides not matched to a gene: 9. CDR3 nucleotide sequence: TGTGCCAGCAGGACCGGGACAGCGGTTTCCTACGAGCAGTACTTC. Its translation: CASRTGTAVSYEQYF.

The genes are TRBV6-1 and TRBJ2-7, with 10 nucleotides matching TRBD1. Trimming cost V 4 bases and J 3 bases; bases outside gene matches: 6. Germline V gives CDR1 MNHNS, CDR2 SASEGT. The CDR3 loop spans 15 amino acids. CDR3 sequence (DNA): TGTGCCAGCAGTGGCCGGACAGGGGGGTTCTACGAGCAGTACTTC. Protein product: CASSGRTGGFYEQYF.

Turning to this clone: Sequence at one end of the junction differs from germline and may be a read error. The chain couples TRBV7-7 to TRBJ2-3; D is undetermined. The CDR3 totals 13 residues. CDR1 is SSHAT and CDR2 is FNYEAQ in the germline V gene (reference sequence). CDR3 protein: CASSSHLTDAQYF. DNA of the CDR3: TGTGCTAGCAGCTCGCACTTAACAGATGCGCAGTATTTT.

The chain has TRBV5-1 and TRBJ2-7, with 10 bases that match TRBD2. The CDR3 contains 17 residues. V lost 1 base to trimming and J lost 3 bases; unmatched junction nucleotides: 10. Germline V CDR1 and CDR2: SGHRS, YFSETQ. CDR3 in DNA: TGCGCCAGCAGCTTGTGGTCTAGCGGGAGTGCCGTCTACGAGCAGTACTTC. Protein product: CASSLWSSGSAVYEQYF.

The chain carries TRBV11-2 and TRBJ1-5, with D maybe TRBD1 (5 bases). V dropped 0 bases and J dropped 10 bases, with 10 bases sitting between them. This CDR3 has 13 amino acids. The germline gives CDR1 SGHAT, CDR2 FQNNGV. As DNA, the CDR3 is TGTGCCAGCAGCTTAGACCTACAGGCACCCCAGCATTTT. Translating it yields CASSLDLQAPQHF.

J is TRBJ2-5 and V is TRBV7-6; TRBD2 aligns across 8 bases. V lost 1 base and J lost 4; bases outside the gene matches: 5. The CDR3 has 15 amino acids. Germline assignment: CDR1 SGHVS and CDR2 FNYEAQ. DNA for the CDR3: TGTGCCAGCAGCTTAGGGACTAGCCAGCCAGAGACCCAGTACTTC. It is translated as CASSLGTSQPETQYF.

This rearrangement joins TRBV7-9 to TRBJ2-2; either TRBD1 or TRBD2 may supply D (5 bases each). The V gene lost 1 base and the J gene lost 6 bases, with 9 bases spanning the gap. CDR3 length: 14 residues. Germline V lookup: CDR1 SEHNR, CDR2 FQNEAQ (reference sequence). Here the CDR3 DNA reads TGTGCCAGCAGCTTAGATTGGGACGCCGGGGAGCTGTTTTTT. Protein: CASSLDWDAGELFF.

This rearrangement joins TRBV27 to TRBJ1-1; 8 bases align to TRBD1. Germline lookup yields CDR1 MNHEY and CDR2 SMNVEV (reference sequence). V lost 8 bases, J lost 4 bases, and 6 bases stayed unmatched. The CDR3 is 13 amino acids. The CDR3 DNA reads as TGTGCCAGCTATCAGGGGGCTGGCACTGAAGCTTTCTTT. Protein: CASYQGAGTEAFF.

This clone has just one count. The chain joins TRBV28 to TRBJ2-7; perhaps D is TRBD1 or TRBD2 (5 bases each). Deletions cut 5 bases from V and 2 bases from J, with 13 bases between. Per the germline V gene, CDR1 is MDHEN and CDR2 is SYDVKM. The CDR3 runs 14 residues. This chain's CDR3 is CASSPPGRTYEQYF. CDR3 sequence (DNA): TGTGCCAGCAGTCCACCGGGACGGACCTACGAGCAGTACTTC.

This clone turned up a few times. The gene calls are TRBV4-1 and TRBJ2-1; D gene unclear. This CDR3 has 14 amino acids. Trimming took off 0 bases at V and 8 bases at J, with 11 bases between the two ends. Germline V gene data show CDR1 as MGHRA and CDR2 as YSYEKL. The CDR3 bases are TGCGCCAGCAGCCAAGATAGGGTGGCCCATGAGCAGTTCTTC. Translation gives CASSQDRVAHEQFF.

This chain links TRBV15 with TRBJ1-2; tentatively, D is TRBD1 (6 bases). The V and J ends lost 4 bases and 4 bases respectively, with 16 bases between them. Germline values: CDR1 LNHNV, CDR2 YYDKDF (reference sequence). This CDR3 is 15 amino acids long. The CDR3 loop is CATSTLRGASYGYTF. CDR3 nucleotides: TGTGCCACCAGCACTCTCCGGGGGGCTAGCTATGGCTACACCTTC.

This chain connects TRBV2 to TRBJ2-3, with D possibly being TRBD1 (5 bases). The V and J ends lost 8 bases and 2 bases respectively, with 11 bases between them. Germline V gene sequence: CDR1 SNHLY, CDR2 FYNNEI. This CDR3 contains 13 residues. DNA of the CDR3: TGTGCCAGCCATGGGGCCTCCACAGATACGCAGTATTTT. It is translated as CASHGASTDTQYF.

This clone was counted only a few times. The V and J genes are TRBV19 and TRBJ2-7, with D possibly matching TRBD2 (6 bases). The CDR3 is made up of 13 amino acids. Germline loops: CDR1 LNHDA, CDR2 SQIVND (reference sequence). V was clipped by 9 bases and J by 2 bases, with 14 bases between them. The DNA for the CDR3 is TGTGCCAGCCGGGGAGGCGGCCCCTACGAGCAGTACTTC. It specifies CASRGGGPYEQYF. The whole variable domain, filled in from reference TRBV19 and TRBJ2-7, reads DGGITQSPKYLFRKEGQNVTLSCEQNLNHDAMYWYRQDPGQGLRLIYYSQIVNDFQKGDIAEGYSVSREKKESFPLTVTSAQKNPTAFYLCASRGGGPYEQYFGPGTRLTVT.

The chain employs TRBV4-2 and TRBJ1-6; TRBD1 agrees at 7 bases. The CDR3 extends over 15 amino acids. V trimming: 2 bases; J trimming: 3 bases; junction bases outside the gene matches: 1. Germline CDR1 is LGHNA and CDR2 is YNFKEQ. CDR3 DNA sequence: TGTGCCAGCAGCCAACCAGGGGGCTATAATTCACCCCTCCACTTT. Protein: CASSQPGGYNSPLHF.

This chain uses TRBV19 with TRBJ1-1, with 7 bases matching TRBD1. CDR1 LNHDA and CDR2 SQIVND come from the germline V gene (reference sequence). The CDR3 length is 14 residues. The V segment lost 3 bases and the J segment 1 base; nucleotides outside the gene matches: 2. This chain's CDR3 is CASSINRGNTEAFF. In DNA form, the CDR3 reads TGTGCCAGTAGTATCAACAGGGGGAACACTGAAGCTTTCTTT. The full variable domain, with the rest looked up from reference TRBV19 and TRBJ1-1, is DGGITQSPKYLFRKEGQNVTLSCEQNLNHDAMYWYRQDPGQGLRLIYYSQIVNDFQKGDIAEGYSVSREKKESFPLTVTSAQKNPTAFYLCASSINRGNTEAFFGQGTRLTVV.

The rearrangement links TRBV6-1 to TRBJ2-7; D remains ambiguous. Germline assignment: CDR1 MNHNS and CDR2 SASEGT. This CDR3 has 15 residues. Trimming stripped 4 bases from V and 5 bases from J, with 18 bases between. For the CDR3, the DNA is TGTGCCAGCAGTGCCAGACCCGGTTCAGCCCACGAGCAGTACTTC. Protein product: CASSARPGSAHEQYF.